The 31 T cell receptor beta chains below all came from one sample that was sequenced in a study of regulatory T cells in long-lasting Graves disease. Combining iRepertoire HTBI primers with Arm-PCR of CDR3 regions, the authors built TCR beta libraries. In TCRdb, the multiplex PCR reads were re-called with MiXCR into one record per CDR3 protein. This table has hundreds of thousands of distinct CDR3 sequences, about 32% appearing once. The time point denotes: persistent/refractory GD, antithyroid drugs over 5 years with positive TRAb. From RNA extracted from PBMCs, the TCR library was made. Sample: peripheral blood mononuclear cells (PBMCs), taken when the disease was refractory, from a patient treated with antithyroid drugs. The receptor source for this set is a female donor with Graves disease.

This chain links TRBV20-1 with TRBJ2-3; 9 bases align to TRBD2. V lost 8 bases, J lost 1 base, and 13 bases stayed unmatched. Germline V gene lookup returns CDR1 DFQATT and CDR2 SNEGSKA (reference sequence). The CDR3 is 16 amino acids. The CDR3 loop is CSYVAGEGGGTDTQYF. The CDR3 nucleotides are TGCAGTTACGTAGCGGGAGAGGGGGGGGGCACAGATACGCAGTATTTT.

This clonotype was recorded a few times. This chain joins TRBV6-1 and TRBJ1-1; D uncertain. The CDR3 covers 14 residues. Germline values: CDR1 MNHNS, CDR2 SASEGT. V shed 4 bases and J shed 2 bases, with 11 bases lying between them. The CDR3 loop is CASSGWTNNTEAFF. As DNA, the CDR3 is TGTGCCAGCAGTGGCTGGACTAATAACACTGAAGCTTTCTTT.

At least ten counts were recorded for this clonotype. The CDR3 DNA sequence: TGTGCCAGCAGTTTAGCGCAGGGGAGGGACACTGAAGCTTTCTTT. Translation: CASSLAQGRDTEAFF. The chain employs TRBV12-3 or TRBV12-4 and TRBJ1-1; maybe TRBD1 (6 bases). The CDR3 runs to 15 residues. Trimming left V 0 bases short and J 3 bases short, with 11 bases between.

CDR3 sequence: CASSYSGLAADTQYF. In nucleotides, the CDR3 is TGTGCCAGCAGTTACTCGGGACTAGCGGCAGATACGCAGTATTTT. The chain carries TRBV6-5 and TRBJ2-3; 11 bases are a match to TRBD2. Losses at the gene ends were 0 bases for V and 4 bases for J; bases not matched to a gene: 0. CDR1 and CDR2 (germline): MNHEY, SVGAGI. This CDR3 has 15 residues.

V gene TRBV7-2 combines with J gene TRBJ1-4; TRBD1 is a possible D gene (6 bases). There are 15 residues in the CDR3. V was shortened by 7 bases and J by 5 bases, with 17 bases between the two germline ends. Germline loops: CDR1 SGHTA, CDR2 FQGNSA. CDR3 in amino acids: CASKLNGGANEKLFF. As DNA, the CDR3 is TGTGCCAGCAAGCTGAACGGGGGCGCGAATGAAAAACTGTTTTTT.

The V gene is TRBV7-9, the J gene TRBJ1-1; D uncertain. The CDR3 has 12 amino acids. V lost 5 bases, J lost 9 bases, and 13 bases lay in between. The germline CDR1 and CDR2 sequences are SEHNR and FQNEAQ (reference sequence). DNA for the CDR3: TGTGCCAGCAGCCCTCCGGGGAGAAAAGCTTTCTTT. It yields the protein CASSPPGRKAFF. Filled out from reference TRBV7-9 and TRBJ1-1, the complete variable domain reads DTGVSQNPRHKITKRGQNVTFRCDPISEHNRLYWYRQTLGQGPEFLTYFQNEAQLEKSRLLSDRFSAERPKGSFSTLEIQRTEQGDSAMYLCASSPPGRKAFFGQGTRLTVV.

The V call is TRBV7-9, the J call TRBJ1-6, with 9 bases matching TRBD1. The J segment lost 7 bases and the V segment lost 5 bases, leaving 6 bases of the junction unmatched. Germline V CDR1 and CDR2: SEHNR, FQNEAQ (reference sequence). This CDR3 spans 15 amino acids. The CDR3 sequence is CASSVGTGPNSPLHF. The CDR3 DNA reads as TGTGCCAGCAGCGTTGGGACAGGGCCCAATTCACCCCTCCACTTT.

The V and J genes are TRBV24-1 and TRBJ1-5; D call uncertain. V dropped 5 bases and J dropped 0 bases, with 7 bases sitting between them. In germline, CDR1 is KGHDR, CDR2 SFDVKD. This CDR3 is 14 amino acids long. CDR3: CATSVSSSNQPQHF. CDR3 nucleotides: TGTGCCACCAGTGTATCCAGTAGCAATCAGCCCCAGCATTTT.

V and J are TRBV29-1 and TRBJ1-1; D not certain. Per the germline V gene, CDR1 is SQVTM and CDR2 is ANQGSEA. The CDR3 sequence is 12 residues long. Trimming removed 2 bases from V and 1 base from J, with 5 bases in between. The chain's CDR3 is CSVEMQNTEAFF. The DNA for the CDR3 is TGCAGCGTTGAAATGCAGAACACTGAAGCTTTCTTT.

The chain is built from TRBV18 and TRBJ1-1; D is uncertain. There are 13 residues in the CDR3. Germline V lookup: CDR1 KGHSH, CDR2 LQKENI. Trimming took 3 bases from V and 8 from J, leaving 13 bases between them. For the CDR3, the DNA is TGTGCCAGCTCACCCGGAGTTTGGCTCGAAGCTTTCTTT. Amino acid sequence: CASSPGVWLEAFF.

This chain links TRBV20-1 with TRBJ1-6; D is ambiguous. Trimming removed 0 bases at V and 6 bases at J, with 6 bases between. The CDR3 extends over 13 amino acids. Germline CDR1 is DFQATT and CDR2 is SNEGSKA (reference sequence). CDR3 in amino acids: CSARDEVNSPLHF. Written as DNA, the CDR3 is TGCAGTGCTAGAGATGAAGTTAATTCACCCCTCCACTTT.

In this sample, this clonotype turned up once. It may be a read error: a sequence one base away is much more abundant. This sequence joins TRBV2 and TRBJ1-2; unclear D gene. The germline V gene has CDR1 SNHLY and CDR2 FYNNEI. The V gene lost 4 bases and the J gene lost 2 bases, with 8 bases spanning the gap. This CDR3 is built from 13 residues. The CDR3 DNA sequence: TGTGCCAGCAGTGGTACACAGAACTATGGCTACACCTTC. Translated: CASSGTQNYGYTF.

The V call is TRBV20-1, the J call TRBJ1-4; possible D gene TRBD1, 5 bases. From germline, CDR1 is DFQATT and CDR2 SNEGSKA (reference sequence). The CDR3 consists of 15 residues. Trimming took 0 bases from V and 10 from J, leaving 18 bases between them. The CDR3 nucleotides read TGCAGTGCTAGAGATCGGGGGGGTTCGATTGGAAAACTGTTTTTT. Encoded protein: CSARDRGGSIGKLFF.

This clonotype was seen a few times. This chain connects TRBV11-2 to TRBJ2-5; 10 bases line up with TRBD2. CDR3 length: 15 amino acids. Germline V gives CDR1 SGHAT, CDR2 FQNNGV. Unmatched junction bases numbered 8, after V lost 5 bases and J lost 5 bases. This CDR3 reads CASSARLAGWETQYF. In DNA, the CDR3 is TGTGCCAGCAGCGCCCGACTAGCGGGTTGGGAGACCCAGTACTTC.

This clonotype has only a few counts. The gene calls are TRBV12-3 or TRBV12-4 and TRBJ1-1, with no clear D. V was cut by 3 bases and J by 4 bases, with 12 bases left in between. The CDR3 covers 14 residues. CDR3 nucleotides: TGTGCCAGCAGTTTCGGCGCGGGAAGCACTGAAGCTTTCTTT. This encodes CASSFGAGSTEAFF.

The genes are TRBV27 and TRBJ1-2; D gene unclear. Trimming left V 4 bases short and J 5 bases short, with 14 bases between. The CDR3 spans 14 residues. The germline gives CDR1 MNHEY, CDR2 SMNVEV (reference sequence). In nucleotides, the CDR3 is TGTGCCAGCAGTTCCCCAGCCCGGGGTTATGGCTACACCTTC. The encoded protein is CASSSPARGYGYTF.

This clonotype showed up many times. This chain links TRBV2 with TRBJ1-4; 7 bases fit TRBD1. The CDR3 sequence is 15 residues long. V trimming: 8 bases; J trimming: 7 bases; junction bases outside the gene matches: 13. Germline V gene data show CDR1 as SNHLY and CDR2 as FYNNEI. This CDR3 is CASAAQGQEVEKLFF. The DNA for the CDR3 is TGTGCCAGCGCCGCCCAAGGACAGGAAGTTGAAAAACTGTTTTTT.

Regarding this clonotype: Without the conserved terminal phenylalanine or tryptophan, this CDR3 likely stems from a read error. The V call is TRBV27, the J call TRBJ1-2; 9 bases align to TRBD1. Germline CDR1 reads MNHEY; CDR2 reads SMNVEV (reference sequence). V shed 7 bases, J shed 8 bases, and the junction held 8 bases outside the gene matches. The CDR3 is made up of 13 amino acids. The CDR3 region is CASTTGGSRGYTL. DNA of the CDR3: TGTGCCAGCACGACAGGGGGATCGCGCGGCTACACCTTA.

The gene calls are TRBV6-2 or TRBV6-3 and TRBJ1-2, with D hard to call. From germline, CDR1 is MNHEY and CDR2 SVGEGT. The V end was cut by 2 bases, the J end by 2 bases, with 15 bases between. This CDR3 spans 16 amino acids. This chain's CDR3 is CASSYRQPSLNYGYTF. The CDR3 DNA is TGTGCCAGCAGTTACAGGCAGCCGAGCTTAAACTATGGCTACACCTTC.

This clonotype was counted between two and nine times. A read error is possible here, since a much larger clone lies one base away. Here the CDR3 reads CASSEWGTEAFF. Written as DNA, the CDR3 is TGTGCCAGCAGTGAGTGGGGCACTGAAGCTTTCTTT. V is TRBV2 and J is TRBJ1-1; D not resolved. The germline CDR1 and CDR2 sequences are SNHLY and FYNNEI. The CDR3 length is 12 residues. With 3 bases removed from V and 4 bases from J, the gap between germline ends came to 6 bases.

This clonotype came up a few times. The V call is TRBV29-1, the J call TRBJ2-5, with 12 bases fitting TRBD2. The germline V gene has CDR1 SQVTM and CDR2 ANQGSEA. J was trimmed by 4 bases and V by 6 bases; bases with no gene match: 9. There are 15 residues in the CDR3. The CDR3 loop is CSVLAGGGGAETQYF. CDR3 DNA sequence: TGCAGCGTACTAGCGGGAGGCGGGGGTGCAGAGACCCAGTACTTC.

The genes are TRBV27 and TRBJ1-5; TRBD1 might be the D (6 bases). This CDR3 spans 14 amino acids. V was clipped by 6 bases and J by 6 bases, with 15 bases between them. The germline V gene has CDR1 MNHEY and CDR2 SMNVEV (reference sequence). CDR3 bases: TGTGCCAGCAGGGGGGCGGGGGGCCCTCAGCCCCAGCATTTT. Residues: CASRGAGGPQPQHF.

This clonotype was seen more than once but under ten times. The chain combines TRBV6-9 with TRBJ2-7; TRBD2 aligns across 8 bases. This CDR3 is built from 15 residues. V lost 3 bases and J lost 5; bases outside the gene matches: 9. In germline, CDR1 is MNHGY, CDR2 SVAAGI. CDR3 region: CASSYEGTRPNEQYF. CDR3 in DNA: TGTGCCAGCAGTTACGAAGGGACTAGACCTAACGAGCAGTACTTC.

This clonotype occurred a few times. The V gene is TRBV20-1, the J gene TRBJ1-5; D uncertain. The CDR3 length is 13 residues. With 3 bases removed from V and 3 bases from J, the gap between germline ends came to 9 bases. Germline V CDR1 and CDR2: DFQATT, SNEGSKA (reference sequence). The CDR3 protein is CSARGGPNQPQHF. In DNA, the CDR3 is TGCAGTGCTAGGGGCGGACCCAATCAGCCCCAGCATTTT.

This clonotype was counted only a few times. V is TRBV28 and J is TRBJ1-4; the D is unclear. The CDR3 loop spans 15 amino acids. V lost 4 bases, J lost 0 bases, and 9 bases lay in between. Germline lookup yields CDR1 MDHEN and CDR2 SYDVKM. The CDR3 region is CASSYPRATNEKLFF. The CDR3 region has the DNA TGTGCCAGCAGTTACCCGAGGGCAACTAATGAAAAACTGTTTTTT.

In this sample, this clonotype turned up many times. The chain recombines TRBV7-3 with TRBJ1-1; D is ambiguous. V shed 0 bases and J shed 7 bases, with 12 bases lying between them. The CDR3 length is 14 residues. CDR1 SGHTA and CDR2 FQGTGA come from the germline V gene. The CDR3 DNA sequence: TGTGCCAGCAGCTTAACGTTATTGGACGGTGAAGCTTTCTTT. Its translation is CASSLTLLDGEAFF.

Only a few counts were recorded for this clonotype. The chain joins TRBV27 to TRBJ1-1, with D possibly matching TRBD1 (5 bases). V was shortened by 5 bases and J by 3 bases, with 13 bases between the two germline ends. Germline V gene data show CDR1 as MNHEY and CDR2 as SMNVEV (reference sequence). CDR3 length: 14 residues. This chain's CDR3 is CASSPGRWDTEAFF. In DNA, the CDR3 is TGTGCCAGCAGTCCGGGACGGTGGGACACTGAAGCTTTCTTT.

In this sample, this clonotype turned up a few times. The chain couples TRBV20-1 to TRBJ1-4, with no clear D. Germline V gene lookup returns CDR1 DFQATT and CDR2 SNEGSKA (reference sequence). There are 12 residues in the CDR3. The V end lost 6 bases, the J end lost 8 bases, and 13 bases lay between the germline ends. As DNA, the CDR3 is TGCAGTGCCTCAGAGAACAACGAAAAACTGTTTTTT. This codes for CSASENNEKLFF.

The V call is TRBV4-1, the J call TRBJ1-1, with a tentative D call TRBD1 (6 bases). Germline V gene lookup returns CDR1 MGHRA and CDR2 YSYEKL. The CDR3 runs 17 residues. Trimming removed 3 bases from V and 2 bases from J, with 19 bases in between. The CDR3 DNA reads as TGCGCCAGCAGCCAGGCCGACACAGGGTCGATTAACACTGAAGCTTTCTTT. Protein: CASSQADTGSINTEAFF.

A few counts support this clonotype. The chain is built from TRBV6-1 and TRBJ1-5; maybe TRBD1 (6 bases). CDR3 length: 17 residues. Deletions cut 3 bases from V and 0 bases from J, with 15 bases between. Looked up from germline, CDR1 is MNHNS and CDR2 is SASEGT. CDR3 in amino acids: CASSERGGGTSNQPQHF. The DNA for the CDR3 is TGTGCCAGCAGTGAGAGAGGGGGGGGGACTAGCAATCAGCCCCAGCATTTT.

This clonotype was counted between two and nine times. CDR3 amino acids: CASRGLASSTDTQYF. In DNA form, the CDR3 reads TGTGCCAGCCGGGGTCTTGCTTCTAGCACAGATACGCAGTATTTT. J is TRBJ2-3 and V is TRBV6-1, with D perhaps TRBD2 (5 bases). The CDR3 covers 15 residues. From germline, CDR1 is MNHNS and CDR2 SASEGT. The V end lost 8 bases, the J end lost 0 bases, and 15 bases lay between the germline ends.